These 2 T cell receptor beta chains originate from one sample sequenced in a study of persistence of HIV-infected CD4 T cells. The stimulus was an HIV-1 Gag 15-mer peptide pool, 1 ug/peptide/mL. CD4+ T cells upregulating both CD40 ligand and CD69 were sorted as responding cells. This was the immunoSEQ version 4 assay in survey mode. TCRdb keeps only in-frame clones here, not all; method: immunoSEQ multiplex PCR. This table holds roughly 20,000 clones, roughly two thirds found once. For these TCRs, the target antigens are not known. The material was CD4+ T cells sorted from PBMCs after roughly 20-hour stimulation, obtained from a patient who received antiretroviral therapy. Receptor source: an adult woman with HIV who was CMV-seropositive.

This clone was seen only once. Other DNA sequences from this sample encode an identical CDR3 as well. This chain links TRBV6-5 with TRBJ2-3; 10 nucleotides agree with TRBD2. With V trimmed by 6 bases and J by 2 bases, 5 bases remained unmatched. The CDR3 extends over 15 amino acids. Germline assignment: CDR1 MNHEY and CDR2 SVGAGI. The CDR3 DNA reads TGTGCCAGCAGCCTAGCGGGGGCTCCCACAGATACGCAGTATTTT. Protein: CASSLAGAPTDTQYF.

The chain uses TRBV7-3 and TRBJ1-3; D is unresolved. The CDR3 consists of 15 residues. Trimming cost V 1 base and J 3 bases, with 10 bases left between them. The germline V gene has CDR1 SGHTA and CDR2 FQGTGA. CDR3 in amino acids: CASSLIAGGGNTIYF. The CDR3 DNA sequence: TGTGCCAGCAGCTTAATAGCGGGCGGTGGAAACACCATATATTTT.